This TCR beta chain was sequenced for a study of blood T cell repertoires in COVID-19. In the study overall: The origin of the acute and convalescent COVID-19 samples was the United States, Italy and Spain. In each case, the material was cDNA or gDNA derived from T cells, B-cell-depleted T cells, or PBMCs.

A few counts support this clone. Authors' data handling: Reference gene primer amplification gave estimated nucleated cell counts. Using immunoSEQ multiplex PCR, the repertoire was profiled, and TCRdb retains in-frame clones only, with some absent. The DNA gave D and trimming, while V, J and clone size come from that table. The sample holds hundreds of thousands of clones, 75% to 85% seen once. V gave up 5 bases and J gave up 5 bases; unmatched junction bases: 9. CDR3 length: 16 residues. Germline CDR1 is SEHNR and CDR2 is FQNEAQ (reference sequence). The sequence was collected from a woman in her fifties or sixties with active or convalescent COVID-19. Sequencing was carried out using peripheral blood. The genes are TRBV7-9 and TRBJ2-1, with 10 bases matching TRBD2. The DNA of the CDR3 is TGTGCCAGCAGCCACGAGCTAGCGGGGGAGAACAATGAGCAGTTCTTC. This translates into CASSHELAGENNEQFF.